This TCR beta chain comes out of a study of tumor and adjacent non-tumor tissue in lung cancer. A modified ARM-PCR protocol with three rounds of nested PCR amplified TCRbeta. In TCRdb, the multiplex PCR reads were re-called with MiXCR into one record per CDR3 protein. The data show 68,000 or so distinct CDR3 sequences, just under 60% seen once. RNA was extracted from bulk tissue without any cell sorting. With regard to this clonotype: This sequence may be a read error, since a much larger clone differs from it by one base.

Per germline, CDR1 ENHRY and CDR2 SYGVKD. Trimming at V came to 2 bases and at J to 6 bases, leaving 6 bases not matched to a gene. CDR3 length equals 14 residues. The sequencing input was lung tumor tissue. This TCR was sampled from a man between 45 and 60 years old with non-small cell lung cancer. V is TRBV10-3 and J is TRBJ1-1; 7 bases line up with TRBD1. The CDR3 DNA is TGTGCCATCAGTGAGAGGACAGGCCGGGCTGAAGCTTTCTTT. As protein: CAISERTGRAEAFF.